This T cell receptor (beta chain) was identified during a study of Graves' ophthalmopathy and Graves' hyperthyroidism. Other autoimmune diseases, uncontrolled infections, pregnancy or lactation excluded patients from enrollment. RNA transcripts were the template, and TCR beta CDR3 regions were amplified from them. The authors performed first-round RT-PCR with HTBI primers and then a second-round multiplex PCR. One entry per CDR3 protein, called by TCRdb with MiXCR from the multiplex PCR reads. The table lists about 590,000 distinct CDR3 sequences, roughly 40% of them singletons. V lost 6 bases and J lost 0, with 6 bases in between. The CDR3 consists of 14 residues. The germline V gene encodes CDR1 MNHEY and CDR2 SVGAGI. This clonotype occurred many times.

Sequenced sample: peripheral blood or thyroid tissue (not recorded which). The chain joins TRBV6-5 to TRBJ2-6; no firm D call. The receptor was derived from an adult man with Graves' hyperthyroidism. Here the CDR3 DNA reads TGTGCCAGCAGATCGGGCTCTGGGGCCAACGTCCTGACTTTC. Protein sequence: CASRSGSGANVLTF.